The rows below give T cell receptor beta chains drawn from one sample of a study of blood T cell repertoires in COVID-19. Clones were sequenced by immunoSEQ multiplex PCR, and TCRdb holds only the in-frame ones, with some missing. The profile covers more than 200,000 clones, with about 79% appearing a single time and 8.9% taken by the ten largest. What was sequenced was peripheral blood. All receptors come from an elderly man with acute or convalescent COVID-19. The CDR3 runs from the conserved cysteine through the conserved F or W. A D gene is named only where the DNA matches it firmly. Where a row states a size, it is once, few, many or the class of an expanded clone; other rows omit it.

d_gene | abundance | j_gene | v_gene | CDR3aa | CDR3nt
TRBD1 | NA | TRBJ1-3 | TRBV9 | CASSARTGNGNTIYF | TGTGCCAGCAGCGCCCGGACAGGGAATGGAAACACCATATATTTT
NA | few | TRBJ1-6 | TRBV9 | CASSGRQSNSPLHF | TGTGCCAGCAGCGGGCGACAGTCTAATTCACCCCTCCACTTT
TRBD1 | NA | TRBJ1-1 | TRBV7-9 | CASSSNRGLAEAFF | TGTGCCAGCAGCTCCAACAGGGGGCTAGCTGAAGCTTTCTTT
TRBD1 | once | TRBJ2-7 | TRBV18 | CASSHGQVTYEQYF | TGTGCCAGCTCACACGGACAGGTAACCTACGAGCAGTACTTC
NA | NA | TRBJ1-1 | TRBV21-1 | CASASPPGHRNTEAFF | TGTGCCAGCGCCTCTCCCCCGGGACACAGGAACACTGAAGCTTTCTTT
NA | NA | TRBJ1-2 | TRBV24-1 | CATSDFNFAYGYTF | TGTGCCACCAGTGATTTCAACTTTGCCTATGGCTACACCTTC
TRBD1 | NA | TRBJ1-6 | TRBV18 | CASSSGQANSPLHF | TGTGCCAGCTCGTCGGGACAGGCTAATTCACCCCTCCACTTT
TRBD2 | NA | TRBJ2-7 | TRBV27 | CASSSSGRMYEQYF | TGTGCCAGCAGTTCTAGCGGGAGGATGTACGAGCAGTACTTC
TRBD2 | once | TRBJ2-6 | TRBV24-1 | CATSAGTSGGNVLTF | TGTGCCACCAGTGCAGGGACTAGCGGGGGCAACGTCCTGACTTTC
TRBD1 | once | TRBJ1-4 | TRBV20-1 | CSASPGQGTPNEKLFF | TGCAGTGCAAGTCCGGGACAGGGAACGCCTAATGAAAAACTGTTTTTT
NA | NA | TRBJ1-2 | TRBV4-2 | CASSQQTRAGYGYTF | TGTGCCAGCAGCCAGCAGACCAGGGCCGGCTATGGCTACACCTTC